Listed below are T cell receptor beta chains from one sample, sequenced in a study of OX40 agonist ivuxolimab in advanced cancers. Assay: immunoSEQ multiplex PCR; the TCRdb copy retains only in-frame clones and omits some. This table holds about 46,000 clones, about four fifths found once. Sample: CD4+ or CD8+ T cells sorted from blood, taken in a trial of the OX40 agonist ivuxolimab. The receptors here all came from an adult with an advanced solid tumor such as melanoma, head and neck, liver or kidney cancer. Each CDR3 is given with its conserved first and last residue. The order of the fields is clone size, J gene, D gene, CDR3 length, V gene, CDR3 DNA, CDR3 protein. The D gene is left open where the match is weak. Size is stated for part of the rows, as once, few or many counts, or as a class when the clone is expanded.

.	TRBJ1-2	TRBD1	13	TRBV5-1	TGCGCCAGCAGCGGGGGGACAGACTATGGCTACACCTTC	CASSGGTDYGYTF
.	TRBJ1-1	.	12	TRBV15	TGTGCCACCGGGGGCTCGGTCACTGAAGCTTTCTTT	CATGGSVTEAFF
.	TRBJ1-3	.	17	TRBV7-2	TGTGCCAGCAGCCCCCACGTGGTCTCTGTGGCTGGAAACACCATATATTTT	CASSPHVVSVAGNTIYF
.	TRBJ1-1	.	13	TRBV19	TGTGCCAGTAGTGCCCAAAGTAGGACTGAAGCTTTCTTT	CASSAQSRTEAFF
.	TRBJ1-5	.	15	TRBV15	TGTGCCACCAGCAGAGATAAGGGTTTCAATCAGCCCCAGCATTTT	CATSRDKGFNQPQHF
few	TRBJ2-1	.	13	TRBV11-2	TGTGCCAGCAGCTTAGATCGGGGCGAAAAGCAGTTCTTC	CASSLDRGEKQFF
.	TRBJ2-3	.	15	TRBV5-1	TGCGCCAGTAGCTTAAGGACAGATAGCACAGATACGCAGTATTTT	CASSLRTDSTDTQYF
.	TRBJ2-7	.	13	TRBV6-5	TGTGCCAGCAGTTACCTTCATGGCTACGAGCAGTACTTC	CASSYLHGYEQYF
.	TRBJ2-5	TRBD1	14	TRBV5-1	TGCGCCAGCAGTTACGGGACAGGGCACGAGACCCAGTACTTC	CASSYGTGHETQYF
once	TRBJ2-4	TRBD1	13	TRBV6-5	TGTGCCAGCAGAGAACAGGGGGCGGACATTCAGTACTTC	CASREQGADIQYF
.	TRBJ1-6	.	14	TRBV5-6	TGTGCCAGCAGCCCCGAGGGAAATAATTCACCCCTCCACTTT	CASSPEGNNSPLHF
.	TRBJ2-3	TRBD2	15	TRBV6-1	TGTGCCAGCAGTGAGACTAGCGGGGGGGCGGATACGCAGTATTTT	CASSETSGGADTQYF
.	TRBJ1-2	.	14	TRBV27	TGTGCCAGCAGATCCCGGGCATCTAACTATGGCTACACCTTC	CASRSRASNYGYTF
few	TRBJ2-5	.	13	TRBV6-5	TGTGCCAGCAGACGGACAGTTTTAGAGACCCAGTACTTC	CASRRTVLETQYF
.	TRBJ1-3	TRBD1	18	TRBV11-2	TGTGCCAGCAGTCGCCGGGACAGGGCCTATTCCTCTGGAAACACCATATATTTT	CASSRRDRAYSSGNTIYF
.	TRBJ1-6	.	14	TRBV6-5	TGTGCCAGCAGTGAAGGTGTTTATAATTCACCCCTCCACTTT	CASSEGVYNSPLHF
.	TRBJ1-1	.	13	TRBV16	TGTGCCAGCAGTCCCTATTCGAACACTGAAGCTTTCTTT	CASSPYSNTEAFF
few	TRBJ1-2	.	12	TRBV5-1	TGCGCCAGCGGTTTTTTAAACTATGGCTACACCTTC	CASGFLNYGYTF
.	TRBJ1-2	.	14	TRBV19	TGTGCCAGTAGTCCCCCGGCCTCCCGGCACGGCTACACCTTC	CASSPPASRHGYTF
.	TRBJ2-1	TRBD1	14	TRBV10-3	TGTGCCATCAAGGGGGACAGCCTCTACAATGAGCAGTTCTTC	CAIKGDSLYNEQFF
.	TRBJ2-4	.	14	TRBV30	TGTGCCTGGAGTCCTCGACAGGTGGGGAACATTCAGTACTTC	CAWSPRQVGNIQYF
.	TRBJ2-1	TRBD1	16	TRBV6-6	TGTGCCAGCAGTCCCTCAGGGGGCTTCTCCTACAATGAGCAGTTCTTC	CASSPSGGFSYNEQFF